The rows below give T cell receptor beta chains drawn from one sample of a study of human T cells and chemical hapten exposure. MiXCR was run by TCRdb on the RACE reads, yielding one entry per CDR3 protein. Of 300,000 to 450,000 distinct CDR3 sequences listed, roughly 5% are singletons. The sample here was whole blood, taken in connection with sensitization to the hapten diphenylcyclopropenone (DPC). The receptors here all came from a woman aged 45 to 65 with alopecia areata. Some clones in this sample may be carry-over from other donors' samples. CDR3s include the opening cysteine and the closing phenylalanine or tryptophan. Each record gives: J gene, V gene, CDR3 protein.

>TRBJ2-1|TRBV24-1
CATSDSGLAVSSYNEQFF
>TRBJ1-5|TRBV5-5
CASSLGPGNNQPQHF
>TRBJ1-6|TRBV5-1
CASSFPRTSLNSPLHF
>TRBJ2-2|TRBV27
CASSSGLAAGELFF
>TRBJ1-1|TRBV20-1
CSAKTGRREAEAFF
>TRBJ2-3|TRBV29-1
CSVERRSTDTQYF
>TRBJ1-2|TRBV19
CASSIDDGYTF
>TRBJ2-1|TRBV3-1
CASSQPELAGEQFF
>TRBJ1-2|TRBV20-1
CSAPPGQAGYGYTF
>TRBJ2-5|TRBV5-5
CASSLAAGAVQETQYF
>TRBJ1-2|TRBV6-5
CASTQGRGPGYTF
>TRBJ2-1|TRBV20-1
CSARDRLSRGHNEQFF
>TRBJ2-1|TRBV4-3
CASSPTQGLVGHNEQFF
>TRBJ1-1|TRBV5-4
CASSRTDQGNTEAFF
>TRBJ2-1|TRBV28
CASGGKPEQFF
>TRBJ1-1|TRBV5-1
CASSKVGNRPGVTEAFF
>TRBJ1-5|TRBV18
CASSLGVNQPQHF
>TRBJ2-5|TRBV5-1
CASSYLSRDYKETQYF
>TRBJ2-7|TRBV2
CASSEGHRTYEQYF
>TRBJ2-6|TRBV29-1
CSVETGANVLTF
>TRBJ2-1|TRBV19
CASSPQVLYSEQFF
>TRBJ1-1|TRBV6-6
CASSYGTGRNTEAFF
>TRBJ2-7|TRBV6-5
CASSYSPTGPYEQYF
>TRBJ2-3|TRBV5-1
CASSSKVAGEVTDTQYF
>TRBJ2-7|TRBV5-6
CASSDRWDKRRYF
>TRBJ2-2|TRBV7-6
CASSPHPNGGANTGELFF
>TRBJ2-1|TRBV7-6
CASSSDNDEQFF
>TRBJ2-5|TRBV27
CASSFSSASGTQYF
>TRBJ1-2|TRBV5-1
CASSAGQFYGYTF
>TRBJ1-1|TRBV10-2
CASSRQGSDTEAFF
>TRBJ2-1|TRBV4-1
CASSLGTSGNEQSF
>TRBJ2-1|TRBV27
CASSPPQSSYNEQFF
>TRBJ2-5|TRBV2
CASSTRTSGGEETQYF
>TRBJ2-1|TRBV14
CASSKMTGENSEQFF
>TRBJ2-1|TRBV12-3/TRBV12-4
CASRPLTGWGNEQFF
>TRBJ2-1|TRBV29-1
CSAGGTSAYNEQFF
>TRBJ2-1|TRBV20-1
CSAKNRLAVSYNEQFF
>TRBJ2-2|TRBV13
CASSLGSYPAGELFF
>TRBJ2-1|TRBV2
CASREVGGEQFF
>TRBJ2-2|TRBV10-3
CATLSTTGELFF
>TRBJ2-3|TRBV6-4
CASSDRPSRDTQYF
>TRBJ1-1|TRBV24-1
CATTTAMNTEAFF
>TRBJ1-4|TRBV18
CASSLTGSRGGEKLFF